This T cell receptor (beta chain) was recorded in a study of blood T cell repertoires in COVID-19 (dated by TCRdb to the early 2020s). For context, the study as a whole: Samples covering the acute and convalescent phases of COVID-19 were provided by collaborators in the United States, Italy and Spain. Where available, HLA class I and class II types were taken from metadata supplied by the sample provider and were not determined by assay-based typing. The samples were drawn from the first 160 participants of the ongoing ImmuneRACE study and from more than 1,000 subjects provided by 6 global collaborators. The prospective study material was composed of cDNA or gDNA derived from T cells, B-cell-depleted T cells, or PBMCs. The dataset comprised deeply sampled blood TCRbeta repertoires from subjects exposed to, actively infected with, or recovered from COVID-19. Nearly every sample came with metadata listing a de-identified subject ID, COVID-19 status, age in years and sex. The repertoires were released in a freely available public database intended as a resource for research on the immune response to SARS-CoV-2.

Taken from cysteine to phenylalanine, the CDR3 has 19 residues. Here the CDR3 DNA is all that survives: 57 bases in frame from base 1. CDR1 LGHNT and CDR2 FRNRAP were looked up in the germline V gene. V has 3 bases trimmed and J has 1 base trimmed; junction bases matching no gene number 13. One collaborating source in Seattle enrolled patients during active infection and followed them longitudinally through the course of disease. Whole blood was collected in K2EDTA tubes by collaborating institutions according to the institutions' own protocols. Collaborator samples were shipped for TCRbeta analysis as frozen whole blood, isolated PBMCs, or DNA extracted from either sample type. Of note for this clone: It has no known antigen specificity. No per-base quality is available; no much larger clone lies one base away.

TCRbeta CDR3 regions were amplified from genomic DNA by means of the immunoSEQ Assay, a bias-controlled multiplex PCR. As for the authors' bioinformatics: Nucleated cell counts per sample were estimated from amplification of reference gene primers within the assay. To quantify the absolute abundance of each unique TCRbeta CDR3 rearrangement, sequence reads were collapsed and filtered. For each sample, productive Simpson clonality was calculated as the square root of Simpson's diversity index over productive rearrangements. Not all clones reach the TCRdb copy of this immuneACCESS table, which keeps in-frame sequences only. Checked studies attribute under half of the gap to unresolved V genes and leave the rest unexplained. The V and J calls and clone size come from that table; D and trimming were worked out from the DNA. Within this sample are 310,000 or so clones, with roughly 92% of them counted one time only. The ten largest clones take up approximately 2.1% of the sample.

The research as a whole found: How much clinical and demographic metadata was included differed by source and by participant, and the metadata was provided uncurated.

The source is a woman in her twenties or thirties with COVID-19, enrolled during active disease. Material for sequencing was peripheral blood. The sequence is built from TRBV12-5 and TRBJ2-3, with 10 bases matching TRBD1. The DNA is TGTGCTAGTGGTTTTTCAAGTAAGGACAGGGGGACACGCACAGATACGCAGTATTTT. The resulting protein is CASGFSSKDRGTRTDTQYF.